The rows below give T cell receptor beta chains drawn from one sample of a study of blood T cell repertoires in COVID-19. Clones were read by immunoSEQ multiplex PCR, and TCRdb kept only the in-frame ones, dropping some. The sample yields 150,000 to 200,000 clones, approximately 90% seen once. The specimen was PBMCs or T cells enriched from blood (not recorded which). The receptors stem from a woman aged 40-49 years in a cohort exposed to, infected with or recovered from COVID-19 (not recorded which). Both conserved end residues are part of each CDR3. D genes are given only for firm matches. The listing skips clone size in some rows; elsewhere it reads once, few, many or a size class.

size	V	D	J	CDR3	DNA
.	TRBV9	.	TRBJ2-3	CASSARRSGTDTQYF	TGTGCCAGCAGCGCTAGGCGGTCTGGCACAGATACGCAGTATTTT
.	TRBV13	TRBD2	TRBJ2-7	CASSGERGGLSYEQYF	TGTGCCAGCAGCGGCGAGCGGGGGGGCCTATCCTACGAGCAGTACTTC
.	TRBV12-3/TRBV12-4	.	TRBJ2-1	CASRGLAQFF	TGTGCTAGCAGGGGCTTGGCGCAGTTCTTC
.	TRBV2	TRBD1	TRBJ1-1	CAHNTGTGSEAFF	TGTGCTCACAATACCGGGACAGGGTCCGAAGCTTTCTTT
.	TRBV9	TRBD1	TRBJ1-2	CASSPTGGHGYTF	TGTGCCAGCAGCCCTACAGGGGGCCATGGCTACACCTTC
.	TRBV2	TRBD1	TRBJ1-4	CASRPGTGTNEKLFF	TGTGCCAGCAGGCCGGGGACAGGGACTAATGAAAAACTGTTTTTT
.	TRBV5-4	TRBD1	TRBJ2-7	CASSGTRGNEQYF	TGTGCCAGCAGCGGGACCAGGGGGAACGAGCAGTACTTC
.	TRBV21-1	.	TRBJ1-1	CASSKATTQGTEAFF	TGTGCCAGCAGCAAAGCAACGACCCAGGGCACTGAAGCTTTCTTT
few	TRBV7-2	TRBD2	TRBJ2-1	CASSQRSGRTDEQFF	TGTGCCAGCAGCCAGAGGAGCGGGAGGACCGATGAGCAGTTCTTC
few	TRBV14	.	TRBJ2-1	CASSQVGGWSYNEQFF	TGTGCCAGCAGCCAAGTGGGAGGCTGGTCCTACAATGAGCAGTTCTTC
few	TRBV12-3/TRBV12-4	.	TRBJ2-1	CASSPLYEQFF	TGTGCCAGCAGTCCTTTGTATGAGCAGTTCTTC
.	TRBV27	TRBD1	TRBJ2-7	CASSQLDRPDEQYF	TGTGCCAGCAGTCAACTGGACAGGCCGGACGAGCAGTACTTC
.	TRBV6-5	TRBD1	TRBJ2-1	CASSYTLGQGANEQFF	TGTGCCAGCAGTTACACACTAGGACAGGGGGCTAATGAGCAGTTCTTC
once	TRBV4-2	.	TRBJ1-2	CASSPRTLNYGYTF	TGTGCCAGCAGCCCGAGGACACTTAACTATGGCTACACCTTC
few	TRBV11-2	.	TRBJ1-1	CASSLGAFTEAFF	TGTGCCAGCAGCTTGGGGGCTTTTACTGAAGCTTTCTTT
.	TRBV19	TRBD2	TRBJ2-1	CASSGTSPYNEQFF	TGTGCCAGTAGTGGGACTAGCCCGTACAATGAGCAGTTCTTC
.	TRBV10-3	TRBD1	TRBJ2-1	CAISPRQGTNNEQFF	TGTGCCATCAGTCCCAGACAGGGAACCAACAATGAGCAGTTCTTC
.	TRBV3-1/TRBV3-2	.	TRBJ1-1	CASSQTLTNTEAFF	TGTGCCAGCAGCCAGACTCTAACGAACACTGAAGCTTTCTTT
.	TRBV29-1	TRBD2	TRBJ2-1	CSVARAGDYNEQFF	TGCAGCGTTGCCCGGGCGGGGGATTACAATGAGCAGTTCTTC
.	TRBV25-1	TRBD1	TRBJ2-5	CASSGQGVETQYF	TGTGCCAGCTCCGGACAGGGTGTCGAGACCCAGTACTTC
.	TRBV15	TRBD1	TRBJ1-4	CATSRDPGQGAVREKLFF	TGTGCCACCAGCAGAGACCCGGGACAGGGGGCTGTGAGGGAAAAACTGTTTTTT
.	TRBV27	TRBD1	TRBJ1-2	CASSWTGGGGGGYTF	TGTGCCAGCAGCTGGACAGGCGGAGGGGGCGGTGGCTACACCTTC
.	TRBV5-1	.	TRBJ1-2	CASSLGQGYTF	TGCGCCAGCAGCTTGGGTCAGGGGTACACCTTC